These 22 T cell receptor beta chains originate from one sample sequenced in a study of blood T cells in healthy people across ages. A second PCR of roughly 7 to 11 cycles used a sample-barcoded 5' primer and a J-beta primer mix. TCRdb re-called the 5' RACE reads with MiXCR, one entry per CDR3 protein. The table records 920,000 or so distinct CDR3 sequences, around 45% of them present only once. Source material: blood. Receptors originate from a woman in her fifties or sixties in good health.

This clonotype appeared a few times. J is TRBJ2-7 and V is TRBV27, with a tentative D call TRBD2 (6 bases). This CDR3 contains 14 residues. The V end was cut by 5 bases, the J end by 1 base, with 12 bases between. Germline loops: CDR1 MNHEY, CDR2 SMNVEV (reference sequence). The CDR3 DNA reads TGTGCCAGCAGTACCGCCCTAGCGTCCTACGAGCAGTACTTC. The encoded protein is CASSTALASYEQYF.

The CDR3 DNA reads as TGTGCCAGCAGTGTAGAACAGGGCAATGAGCAGTTCTTC. It specifies CASSVEQGNEQFF. This chain links TRBV27 with TRBJ2-1; D is perhaps TRBD1 (6 bases). Trimming took off 5 bases at V and 6 bases at J, with 11 bases between the two ends. Germline CDR1 reads MNHEY; CDR2 reads SMNVEV (reference sequence). There are 13 residues in the CDR3.

As DNA, the CDR3 is TGTGCCAGCAGCCAAGAAACCATGGAGTGGGAGGTCACAGATACGCAGTATTTT. Translated: CASSQETMEWEVTDTQYF. The V and J genes are TRBV3-1 and TRBJ2-3; a possible D gene is TRBD2 (6 bases). The germline V and J ends were trimmed by 0 bases and 2 bases, with 18 bases remaining between them. Germline-derived CDR1 and CDR2 are LGHDT and YNNKEL (reference sequence). CDR3 length: 18 residues.

The chain is built from TRBV27 and TRBJ2-5, with D uncertain. The CDR3 has 14 amino acids. V was clipped by 8 bases and J by 4 bases, with 17 bases between them. Germline V CDR1 and CDR2: MNHEY, SMNVEV (reference sequence). The CDR3 nucleotides read TGTGCCAGCGCCGGAGAAGGGCTGCGAGAGACCCAGTACTTC. Protein: CASAGEGLRETQYF.

On this clonotype: A junction end diverges from the germline sequence, so it may reflect a read error. The chain couples TRBV12-3 or TRBV12-4 to TRBJ2-5; TRBD2 might be the D (5 bases). CDR3 length: 17 amino acids. CDR3 amino acids: CACSLPGRLGGHNEQYF. The CDR3 nucleotides read TGTGCCTGCAGTCTACCTGGGCGACTCGGAGGTCACAATGAGCAGTACTTC.

The sample holds a few counts of this clonotype. V and J are TRBV5-1 and TRBJ2-7; a weak D match, TRBD2 (6 bases). With the DNA end fitting TRBJ2-5 better, the J assignment may be wrong. This CDR3 is 16 amino acids long. CDR1 and CDR2 (germline): SGHRS, YFSETQ. The CDR3 DNA reads TGCGCCAGCAGCTTGTACCACGCGGGAATTGAGGAGACCCAGTACTTC. This codes for CASSLYHAGIEETQYF.

This clonotype was seen a few times. The chain recombines TRBV7-2 with TRBJ2-4; D may be TRBD1 or TRBD2 (6 bases each). The J call may be in error: the DNA end matches TRBJ2-5 better. Germline loops: CDR1 SGHTA, CDR2 FQGNSA. The CDR3 runs to 14 residues. CDR3 residues: CALGKGGTQETQYF. The CDR3 coding sequence is TGTGCCCTCGGAAAGGGGGGAACACAAGAGACCCAGTACTTC.

The J gene is TRBJ2-5, the V gene TRBV7-2, with D unclear. With 1 base removed from V and 4 bases from J, the gap between germline ends came to 13 bases. CDR1 and CDR2 (germline): SGHTA, FQGNSA. CDR3 length equals 15 residues. In nucleotides, the CDR3 is TGTGCCAGCAGCTTAGATCTTCAGCTTCGAGAGACCCAGTACTTC. This encodes CASSLDLQLRETQYF.

V and J are TRBV5-1 and TRBJ2-5, with TRBD2 as a possible D gene (6 bases). The DNA matches TRBJ2-7 better at its end, which makes the J call doubtful. The CDR3 has 18 residues. Germline assignment: CDR1 SGHRS and CDR2 YFSETQ. The CDR3 is CASSLSPGLSSKFDEQYF. The DNA of the CDR3 is TGCGCCAGCAGCTTATCACCGGGACTCAGCTCGAAGTTTGACGAGCAGTACTTC.

The rearrangement links TRBV25-1 to TRBJ1-2; the D is unclear. This CDR3 has 11 residues. The V gene lost 3 bases and the J gene lost 7 bases, with 6 bases spanning the gap. The germline gives CDR1 MGHDK, CDR2 SYGVNS. The chain's CDR3 is CASSDPPGYTF. As DNA, the CDR3 is TGTGCCAGCAGTGATCCTCCTGGCTACACCTTC.

This clonotype was seen a few times. J is TRBJ2-1 and V is TRBV11-3; no definite D call. CDR1 SGHNT and CDR2 YENEEA come from the germline V gene. The CDR3 is made up of 13 amino acids. The germline V and J ends were trimmed by 4 bases and 9 bases, with 13 bases remaining between them. CDR3 in amino acids: CASSSGPDGEQFF. CDR3 in DNA: TGTGCCAGCAGCTCAGGACCCGACGGTGAGCAGTTCTTC.

This clonotype has a handful of counts. The chain is built from TRBV7-9 and TRBJ2-5, with D perhaps being TRBD1 or TRBD2 (5 bases each). In germline, CDR1 is SEHNR, CDR2 FQNEAQ (reference sequence). Trimming took off 5 bases at V and 1 base at J, with 11 bases between the two ends. CDR3 length equals 14 residues. For the CDR3, the DNA is TGTGCCAGCAGCCCCCGGGGCAGCCAAGAGACCCAGTACTTC. Translated, it gives CASSPRGSQETQYF.

The chain is built from TRBV4-2 and TRBJ2-7; D is uncertain. V was pared by 1 base and J by 0 bases, with 10 bases between. The CDR3 has 15 amino acids. Germline CDR1 and CDR2: LGHNA and YNFKEQ. The CDR3 sequence: CASSQGLESSYEQYF. The CDR3 DNA sequence: TGTGCCAGCAGCCAAGGGTTAGAAAGCTCCTACGAGCAGTACTTC.

The chain is built from TRBV20-1 and TRBJ2-2; TRBD2 matches 8 bases. Germline trimming cut 7 bases from V and 3 bases from J; bases unmatched to any gene: 4. The CDR3 is 13 residues long. In germline, CDR1 is DFQATT, CDR2 SNEGSKA (reference sequence). DNA for the CDR3: TGCAGTGTTAGCGGGACGGACACCGGGGAGCTGTTTTTT. This codes for CSVSGTDTGELFF.

The chain combines TRBV6-1 with TRBJ2-5; D is unresolved. Deletions cut 3 bases from V and 2 bases from J, with 7 bases between. Germline-derived CDR1 and CDR2 are MNHNS and SASEGT. The CDR3 has 13 residues. For the CDR3, the DNA is TGTGCCAGCAGTGATCCACTGCAAGAGACCCAGTACTTC. It encodes CASSDPLQETQYF.

The CDR3 DNA is TGTGCCAGCAGCCCGACTAGCGGGATGGCTACAGATACGCAGTATTTT. Protein sequence: CASSPTSGMATDTQYF. The rearrangement joins TRBV27 to TRBJ2-3, with 11 bases that match TRBD2. V shed 6 bases, J shed 3 bases, and the junction held 8 bases outside the gene matches. CDR3 size: 16 residues. Per germline, CDR1 MNHEY and CDR2 SMNVEV (reference sequence).

The chain combines TRBV27 with TRBJ2-1, with D unresolved. V dropped 3 bases and J dropped 7 bases, with 22 bases sitting between them. Per the germline V gene, CDR1 is MNHEY and CDR2 is SMNVEV (reference sequence). The CDR3 covers 17 residues. The CDR3 DNA follows: TGTGCCAGCAGTTTCCTTAGCCGGGTAGGTCCAACGAATGAGCAGTTCTTC. It specifies CASSFLSRVGPTNEQFF.

Written as DNA, the CDR3 is TGCAGTGCTAGACCCCCGACTAGCGGGAGAGCTGAGCAGTTCTTC. It translates to CSARPPTSGRAEQFF. The V and J genes are TRBV20-1 and TRBJ2-1; 12 positions match TRBD2. Germline values: CDR1 DFQATT, CDR2 SNEGSKA (reference sequence). CDR3 length equals 15 residues. The ends lost 2 bases at V and 9 bases at J; junction bases unmatched: 8.

The chain carries TRBV12-3 or TRBV12-4 and TRBJ2-7; D could derive from TRBD1 or TRBD2 (5 bases each). The CDR3 is 15 residues long. V lost 2 bases to trimming and J lost 2 bases, with 13 bases between them. The CDR3 is CASSLTGALPYEQYF. For the CDR3, the DNA is TGTGCCAGCAGTTTAACCGGGGCTCTCCCCTACGAGCAGTACTTC.

This sequence joins TRBV12-5 and TRBJ2-1; TRBD2 is a possible D gene (6 bases). The CDR3 length is 14 residues. Germline V gene sequence: CDR1 LGHNT, CDR2 FRNRAP. The CDR3 DNA is TGTGTTTCTGTCCGGGGGAGCTCCTACAATGAGCAGTTCTTC. Its protein is CVSVRGSSYNEQFF.

The CDR3 region is CASSYFGTRNEQYF. CDR3 DNA sequence: TGTGCCAGCAGTTATTTTGGGACTAGAAACGAGCAGTACTTC. The chain is built from TRBV6-5 and TRBJ2-5; 8 bases match TRBD2. The J call is uncertain, as TRBJ2-7 better fits the DNA end. In germline, CDR1 is MNHEY, CDR2 SVGAGI. CDR3 length: 14 residues.

This clonotype has a handful of counts. The chain is built from TRBV28 and TRBJ2-5; 9 bases are a match to TRBD1. The length of the CDR3 is 15 residues. Per germline, CDR1 MDHEN and CDR2 SYDVKM. The trim removed 7 bases at V and 2 bases at J, leaving 8 bases unmatched. The CDR3 sequence: CASIPQGAPQETQYF. The CDR3 DNA is TGTGCCAGCATCCCACAGGGGGCCCCGCAAGAGACCCAGTACTTC.